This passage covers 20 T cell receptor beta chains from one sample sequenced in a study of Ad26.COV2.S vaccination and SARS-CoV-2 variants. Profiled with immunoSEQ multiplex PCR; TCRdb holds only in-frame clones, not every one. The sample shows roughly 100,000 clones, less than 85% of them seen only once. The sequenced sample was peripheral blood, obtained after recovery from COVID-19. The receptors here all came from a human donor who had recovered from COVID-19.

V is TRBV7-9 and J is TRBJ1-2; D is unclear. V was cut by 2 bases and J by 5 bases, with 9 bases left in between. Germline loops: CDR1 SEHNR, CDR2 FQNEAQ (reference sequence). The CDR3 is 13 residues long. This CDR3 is CASSLSQTYGYTF. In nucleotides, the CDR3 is TGTGCCAGCAGCTTATCCCAAACGTATGGCTACACCTTC.

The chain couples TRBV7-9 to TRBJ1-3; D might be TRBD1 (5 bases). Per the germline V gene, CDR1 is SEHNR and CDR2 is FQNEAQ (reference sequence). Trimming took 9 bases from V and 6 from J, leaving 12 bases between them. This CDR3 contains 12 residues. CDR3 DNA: TGTGCCAGTTCGTCGGGGGTAAACACCATATATTTT. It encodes CASSSGVNTIYF. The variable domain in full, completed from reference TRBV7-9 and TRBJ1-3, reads DTGVSQNPRHKITKRGQNVTFRCDPISEHNRLYWYRQTLGQGPEFLTYFQNEAQLEKSRLLSDRFSAERPKGSFSTLEIQRTEQGDSAMYLCASSSGVNTIYFGEGSWLTVV.

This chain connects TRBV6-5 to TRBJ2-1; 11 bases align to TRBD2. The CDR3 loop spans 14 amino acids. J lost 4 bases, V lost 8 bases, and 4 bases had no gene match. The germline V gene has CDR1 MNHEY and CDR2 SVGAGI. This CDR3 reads CASSPSGGYNEQFF. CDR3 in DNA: TGTGCCAGCTCCCCTAGCGGGGGGTACAATGAGCAGTTCTTC.

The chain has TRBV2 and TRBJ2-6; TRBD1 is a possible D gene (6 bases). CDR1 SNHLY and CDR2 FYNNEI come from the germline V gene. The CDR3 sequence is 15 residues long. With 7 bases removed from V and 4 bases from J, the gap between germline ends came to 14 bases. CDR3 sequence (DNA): TGTGCCAGCACGACCGGGACATCAGGGGCCAACGTCCTGACTTTC. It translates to CASTTGTSGANVLTF.

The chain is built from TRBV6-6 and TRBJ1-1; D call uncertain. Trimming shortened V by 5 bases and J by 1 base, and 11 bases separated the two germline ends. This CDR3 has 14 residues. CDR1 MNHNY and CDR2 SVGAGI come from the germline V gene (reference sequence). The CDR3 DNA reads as TGTGCCAGCAGTCAAGGCCCAAGGAACACTGAAGCTTTCTTT. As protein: CASSQGPRNTEAFF.

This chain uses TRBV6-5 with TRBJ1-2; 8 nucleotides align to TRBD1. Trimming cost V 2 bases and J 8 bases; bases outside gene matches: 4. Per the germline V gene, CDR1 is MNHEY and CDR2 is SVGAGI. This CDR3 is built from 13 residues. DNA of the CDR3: TGTGCCAGCAGTTACCTGGACAGGGAGGGCTACACCTTC. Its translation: CASSYLDREGYTF.

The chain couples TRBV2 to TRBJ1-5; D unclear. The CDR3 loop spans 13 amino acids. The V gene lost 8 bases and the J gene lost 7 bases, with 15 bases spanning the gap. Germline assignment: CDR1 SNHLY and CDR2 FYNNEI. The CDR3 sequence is CASLVDLNQPQHF. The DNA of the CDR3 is TGTGCCAGCCTGGTGGACCTCAACCAGCCCCAGCATTTT.

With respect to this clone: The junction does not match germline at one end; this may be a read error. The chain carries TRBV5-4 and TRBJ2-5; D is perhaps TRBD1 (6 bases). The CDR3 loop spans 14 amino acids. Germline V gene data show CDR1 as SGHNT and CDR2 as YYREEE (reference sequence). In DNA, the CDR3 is TGTGCCAGCAGCTTGGATCAGGGGTCGGAGATCCAGTACTTC. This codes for CASSLDQGSEIQYF.

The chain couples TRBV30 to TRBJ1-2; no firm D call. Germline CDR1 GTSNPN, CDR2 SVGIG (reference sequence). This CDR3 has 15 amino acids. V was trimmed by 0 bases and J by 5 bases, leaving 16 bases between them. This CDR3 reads CAWSVQPPVGYGYTF. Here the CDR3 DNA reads TGTGCCTGGAGTGTACAGCCCCCTGTGGGGTATGGCTACACCTTC.

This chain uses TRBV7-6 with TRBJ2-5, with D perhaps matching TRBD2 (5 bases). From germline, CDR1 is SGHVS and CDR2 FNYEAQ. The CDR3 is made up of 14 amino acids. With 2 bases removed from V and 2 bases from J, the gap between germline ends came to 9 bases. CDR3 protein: CASSLSGNQETQYF. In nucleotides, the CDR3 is TGTGCCAGCAGCTTATCGGGAAATCAAGAGACCCAGTACTTC.

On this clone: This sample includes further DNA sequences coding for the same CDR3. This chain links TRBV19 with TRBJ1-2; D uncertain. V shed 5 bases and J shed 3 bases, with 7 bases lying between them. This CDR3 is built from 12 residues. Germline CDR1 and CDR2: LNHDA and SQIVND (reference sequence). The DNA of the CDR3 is TGTGCCAGTAGTCCCGCAGACTATGGCTACACCTTC. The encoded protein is CASSPADYGYTF.

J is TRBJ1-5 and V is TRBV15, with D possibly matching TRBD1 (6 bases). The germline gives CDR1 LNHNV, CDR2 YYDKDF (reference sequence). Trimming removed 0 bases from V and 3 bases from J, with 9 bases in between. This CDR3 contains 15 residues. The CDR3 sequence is CATSRDWGANQPQHF. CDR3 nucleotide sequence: TGTGCCACCAGCAGAGATTGGGGGGCCAATCAGCCCCAGCATTTT.

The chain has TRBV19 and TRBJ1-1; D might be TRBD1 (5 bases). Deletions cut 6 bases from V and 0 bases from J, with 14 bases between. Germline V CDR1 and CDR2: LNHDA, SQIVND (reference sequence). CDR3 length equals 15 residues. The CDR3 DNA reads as TGTGCCAGTAGCTTTGGGGGGGAAGTGAACACTGAAGCTTTCTTT. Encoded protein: CASSFGGEVNTEAFF.

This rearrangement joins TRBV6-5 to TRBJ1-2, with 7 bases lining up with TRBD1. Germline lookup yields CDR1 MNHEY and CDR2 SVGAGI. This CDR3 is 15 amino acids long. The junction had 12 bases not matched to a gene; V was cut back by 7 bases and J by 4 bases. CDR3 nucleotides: TGTGCCAGCACCCCTACCCAGACAGGGCTCTATGGCTACACCTTC. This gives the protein CASTPTQTGLYGYTF.

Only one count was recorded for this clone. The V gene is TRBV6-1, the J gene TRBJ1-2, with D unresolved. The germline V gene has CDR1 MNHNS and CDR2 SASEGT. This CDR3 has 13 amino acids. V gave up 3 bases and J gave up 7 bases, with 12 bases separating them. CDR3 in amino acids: CASSESLVFGYTF. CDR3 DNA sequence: TGTGCCAGCAGTGAGAGTCTGGTGTTTGGCTACACCTTC.

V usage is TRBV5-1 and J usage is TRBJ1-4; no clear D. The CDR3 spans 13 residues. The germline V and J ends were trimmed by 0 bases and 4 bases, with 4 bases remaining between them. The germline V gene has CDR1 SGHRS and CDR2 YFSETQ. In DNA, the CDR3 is TGCGCCAGCAGCTTGGACCATAATGAAAAACTGTTTTTT. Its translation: CASSLDHNEKLFF.

The CDR3: CASSIRTSYNSPLHF. The CDR3 DNA sequence: TGTGCCAGCAGCATCAGGACATCATATAATTCACCCCTCCACTTT. V and J are TRBV6-2 or TRBV6-3 and TRBJ1-6; D is perhaps TRBD1 (5 bases). The CDR3 has 15 amino acids. The V end lost 6 bases, the J end lost 4 bases, and 13 bases lay between the germline ends. Germline CDR1 is MNHEY and CDR2 is SVGEGT.

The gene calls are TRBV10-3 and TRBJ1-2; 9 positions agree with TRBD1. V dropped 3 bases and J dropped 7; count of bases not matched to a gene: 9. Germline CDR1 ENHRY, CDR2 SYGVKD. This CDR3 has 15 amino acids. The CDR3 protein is CAISDTDRGFLGYTF. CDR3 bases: TGTGCCATCAGTGATACGGACAGGGGATTTCTTGGCTACACCTTC.

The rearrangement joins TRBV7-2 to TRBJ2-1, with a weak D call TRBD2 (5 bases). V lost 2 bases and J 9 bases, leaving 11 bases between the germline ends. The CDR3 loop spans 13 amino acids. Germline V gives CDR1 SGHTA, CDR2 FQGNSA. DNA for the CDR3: TGTGCCAGCAGCTTATCTACTAGAATTGAGCAGTTCTTC. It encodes CASSLSTRIEQFF.

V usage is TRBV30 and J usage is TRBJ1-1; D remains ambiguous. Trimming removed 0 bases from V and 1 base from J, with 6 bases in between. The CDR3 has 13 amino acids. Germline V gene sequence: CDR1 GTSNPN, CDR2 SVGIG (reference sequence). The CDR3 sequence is CAWSVISNTEAFF. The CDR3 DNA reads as TGTGCCTGGAGTGTTATTTCGAACACTGAAGCTTTCTTT.